In its sample, the clone carrying this T cell receptor beta chain was seen many times. Its antigen remains unidentified. This CDR3 region has 17 residues. V lost 6 bases and J lost 5; bases outside the gene matches: 12. The germline gives CDR1 WSHSY, CDR2 SAAADI. The sample belongs to a study of T cells in Graves' hyperthyroidism and ophthalmopathy. Broader study findings: The model identified upcoming ophthalmopathy a median about 6.5 months ahead of onset.

Researchers took RNA transcripts and amplified the TCR beta CDR3 regions from them. The HTBI primer set drove a first-round RT-PCR of the TCR CDR3. TCRdb ran MiXCR on the multiplex PCR reads and lists one entry per CDR3 protein. The sample holds about 290,000 distinct CDR3 sequences; roughly 15% are singletons and the top ten take approximately 7.9%. Stable Graves' hyperthyroidism meant no ophthalmopathy progression within 18 months. The patients, who ranged from 18 to 65 in age, presented with newly diagnosed hyperthyroidism lasting under 2 months. Sequences were obtained from blood. This clonotype was sampled from a woman between 35 and 50 years old with Graves' hyperthyroidism. The rearrangement links TRBV10-2 to TRBJ1-6; TRBD1 aligns across 8 bases. The CDR3 DNA is TGCGCCAGCAGACCCGCACAGGGGGAAGGGGATAATTCACCCCTCCACTTT. It translates to CASRPAQGEGDNSPLHF.